Listed below are T cell receptor beta chains from one sample, sequenced in a study of T cell changes during pregnancy in multiple sclerosis. Assay: immunoSEQ multiplex PCR; the TCRdb copy retains only in-frame clones and omits some. The sample records about 40,000 clones, about 90% being singletons. The sample was CD4+ T cells from peripheral blood mononuclear cells, taken before pregnancy. These receptors were taken from a female donor with multiple sclerosis, enrolled in a pregnancy study. Both conserved end residues are part of each CDR3. Fields, in order: V gene, CDR3 length, clone size, D gene, J gene, CDR3 DNA, CDR3 protein. D genes are given only for firm matches. Some rows mark clone size as missing; the rest say once, few, many or name a class of expanded clone.

>TRBV5-6|14|NA|TRBD2|TRBJ2-5
TGTGCCAGCAGCTTCGGATTAGCGGGAGAGACCCAGTACTTC
CASSFGLAGETQYF
>TRBV1|16|NA|NA|TRBJ2-1
TGCACCAGCAGAAGGGGACTAGCGGGTCCCTACAATGAGCAGTTCTTC
CTSRRGLAGPYNEQFF
>TRBV25-1|16|NA|NA|TRBJ1-3
TGTGCCAGCAGTGAATTAGGGGGGGGCTCTGGAAACACCATATATTTT
CASSELGGGSGNTIYF
>TRBV7-2|13|NA|NA|TRBJ1-4
TGTGCCAGCAGCTTTGGAAGCGATGAAAAACTGTTTTTT
CASSFGSDEKLFF
>TRBV7-2|13|NA|NA|TRBJ1-2
TGTGCCAGCGGACTTCACGCTGAGAATGGCTACACCTTC
CASGLHAENGYTF
>TRBV7-2|16|NA|NA|TRBJ2-1
TGTGCCAGCAGCTTAGTTCGTGGGGGCGTGGGCAATGAGCAGTTCTTC
CASSLVRGGVGNEQFF
>TRBV10-3|12|few|TRBD1|TRBJ2-7
TGTGCCACCGGACAGGGGGCCTACGAGCAGTACTTC
CATGQGAYEQYF
>TRBV6-1|14|NA|NA|TRBJ2-7
TGTGCCAGCAGTCGGGTTTCACCGACCTACGAGCAGTACTTC
CASSRVSPTYEQYF
>TRBV4-3|18|NA|TRBD1|TRBJ2-4
TGCGCCAGCAGCCAAGCCAGGGGGACAGATTGGGCCAAAAACATTCAGTACTTC
CASSQARGTDWAKNIQYF
>TRBV4-3|16|NA|NA|TRBJ1-1
TGCGCCAGCAGCCAAGGGAGGGTGGGGATGAACACTGAAGCTTTCTTT
CASSQGRVGMNTEAFF
>TRBV29-1|12|NA|TRBD1|TRBJ1-2
TGCAGCGCTTTACAGGGGTTAAGTGGCTACACCTTC
CSALQGLSGYTF
>TRBV29-1|13|NA|NA|TRBJ1-3
TGCAGCGTTGAAACCGGGACTGGAAACACCATATATTTT
CSVETGTGNTIYF
>TRBV6-6|12|NA|NA|TRBJ2-7
TGTGCCAGCAGGCAGTTACAGGGAGCGCAGTACTTC
CASRQLQGAQYF
>TRBV6-4|14|once|NA|TRBJ1-2
TGTGCCAGCAGCCTGGACCGGAACGCGGGGGGCTACACCTTC
CASSLDRNAGGYTF
>TRBV10-3|17|once|NA|TRBJ1-2
TGTGCCATCAGTACGAATAGTCAGGGGTCTGCTAACTATGGCTACACCTTC
CAISTNSQGSANYGYTF
>TRBV7-2|15|NA|NA|TRBJ1-5
TGTGCCAGCAGCTCGCGAAATCAGGGAATGCAGCCCCAGCATTTT
CASSSRNQGMQPQHF
>TRBV6-5|14|NA|NA|TRBJ2-7
TGTGCCAGCAGACGGGCGGGACAGAAATACGAGCAGTACTTC
CASRRAGQKYEQYF
>TRBV7-9|15|NA|TRBD1|TRBJ2-3
TGTGCCAGCGGTAAACCGGGACAGGGTACAGATACGCAGTATTTT
CASGKPGQGTDTQYF
>TRBV6-5|15|NA|NA|TRBJ2-3
TGTGCCAGCAGTTACAGGGGTCAATGGGCAGATACGCAGTATTTT
CASSYRGQWADTQYF
>TRBV2|15|NA|TRBD1|TRBJ1-5
TGTGCCAGCAGTGAAAGGGCAGGACAGGGTCAGCCCCAGCATTTT
CASSERAGQGQPQHF
>TRBV14|15|once|NA|TRBJ2-7
TGTGCCAGCAGCCAACGTCCGACTGCTGACTACGAGCAGTACTTC
CASSQRPTADYEQYF
>TRBV27|20|NA|TRBD2|TRBJ2-7
TGTGCCAGCAGTTTGGCCGGTAGGGGCCGGGCTAGCGGGGGGCTCTACGAGCAGTACTTC
CASSLAGRGRASGGLYEQYF
>TRBV9|14|NA|NA|TRBJ2-3
TGTGCCAGCAGCCCGGGACTGACCCCAGATACGCAGTATTTT
CASSPGLTPDTQYF
>TRBV19|14|NA|NA|TRBJ1-1
TGTGCCAGTAGTATTTACAGGAGGAACACTGAAGCTTTCTTT
CASSIYRRNTEAFF
>TRBV30|13|NA|TRBD1|TRBJ1-2
TGTGCCTGGGTGAATCTACAGGGGGTTGGCTACACCTTC
CAWVNLQGVGYTF
>TRBV7-2|13|NA|NA|TRBJ2-7
TGTGCCAGCAGCTTAGTATCGGGCTACGAGCAGTACTTC
CASSLVSGYEQYF
>TRBV12-5|16|NA|TRBD1|TRBJ1-1
TGTGCTAGTGGTTTCGGTACAGGGGGGATGAACACTGAAGCTTTCTTT
CASGFGTGGMNTEAFF
>TRBV6-4|13|NA|NA|TRBJ2-2
TGTGCCAGCAGAGGACAATCCACCGGGGAGCTGTTTTTT
CASRGQSTGELFF
>TRBV19|16|NA|NA|TRBJ2-1
TGTGCCAGTAGTATTCTTCCAGGGTGGGAAAAACAGGAGCAGTTCTTC
CASSILPGWEKQEQFF
>TRBV7-3|15|once|TRBD2|TRBJ2-7
TGTGCCAGCAGCCTAGGACTAGCGGGGTACAACGAGCAGTACTTC
CASSLGLAGYNEQYF
>TRBV7-2|13|NA|NA|TRBJ2-1
TGTGCCGGAGGGCGGGGGCCTCACAATGAGCAGTTCTTC
CAGGRGPHNEQFF
>TRBV4-3|15|NA|NA|TRBJ1-4
TGCGCCAGCAGCCAAGACTGGGGGCGCAATGAAAAACTGTTTTTT
CASSQDWGRNEKLFF
>TRBV5-1|17|once|TRBD1|TRBJ1-2
TGCGCCAGCAGCTTGGGGGGGACAGGGGGCAGAGACTATGGCTACACCTTC
CASSLGGTGGRDYGYTF
>TRBV6-5|15|NA|NA|TRBJ2-1
TGTGCCAGCAGGGAACAGATTTACTCCTACAATGAGCAGTTCTTC
CASREQIYSYNEQFF
>TRBV27|14|few|NA|TRBJ1-5
TGTGCCAGCAGTTTCAGAGGCCCTGATCAGCCCCAGCATTTT
CASSFRGPDQPQHF
>TRBV7-9|17|NA|TRBD1|TRBJ2-2
TGTGCCAGCAGTCCCAGTGCCGGGACAGGGGGCACCGGGGAGCTGTTTTTT
CASSPSAGTGGTGELFF
>TRBV7-2|16|NA|NA|TRBJ2-1
TGTGCCAGCAGCCTCGAGGCACAGGCTGCCTACAATGAGCAGTTCTTC
CASSLEAQAAYNEQFF
>TRBV7-9|15|NA|TRBD2|TRBJ2-3
TGTGCCAGCGGGGGAGCGGGGGGGGGCACAGATACGCAGTATTTT
CASGGAGGGTDTQYF
>TRBV25-1|14|NA|NA|TRBJ1-2
TGTGCCAGCAGTGATGGGTGGGAGAACTATGGCTACACCTTC
CASSDGWENYGYTF
>TRBV5-1|17|NA|NA|TRBJ2-5
TGCGCCAGCAGGCGGTTTGGGGTTGAAACCCGAGGGGAGACCCAGTACTTC
CASRRFGVETRGETQYF
>TRBV6-5|13|NA|NA|TRBJ2-1
TGTGCCAGCAGTTACGGGCCTTGGGATGAGCAGTTCTTC
CASSYGPWDEQFF
>TRBV11-2|15|once|TRBD2|TRBJ2-3
TGTGCCAGCAGCGGGACTAGCGGGGTGCTCGACACGCAGTATTTT
CASSGTSGVLDTQYF
>TRBV9|15|NA|TRBD1|TRBJ1-4
TGTGCCAGCAGCCCGACGGGACAGCCCCATGAAAAACTGTTTTTT
CASSPTGQPHEKLFF
>TRBV29-1|13|once|NA|TRBJ1-1
TGCAGCGCATCCGGGTCTGGGAACACTGAAGCTTTCTTT
CSASGSGNTEAFF
>TRBV5-1|17|NA|TRBD1|TRBJ1-2
TGCGCCAGCAGCCCACCTATTCGACAGGGGATAAACTATGGCTACACCTTC
CASSPPIRQGINYGYTF
>TRBV29-1|13|NA|TRBD2|TRBJ2-5
TGCAGCGTTGGCGGGGGGGCCAGGGAGACCCAGTACTTC
CSVGGGARETQYF
>TRBV7-6|14|NA|NA|TRBJ1-4
TGTGCCAGCAGCTTAGGTCAGGGCAATGAAAAACTGTTTTTT
CASSLGQGNEKLFF
>TRBV7-2|14|NA|TRBD1|TRBJ1-1
TGTGCCAGCATCCGGACAGGGACGTACACTGAAGCTTTCTTT
CASIRTGTYTEAFF
>TRBV4-3|12|NA|NA|TRBJ1-4
TGCGCCAGCAGCCAAGGGGGGGGGAAACTGTTTTTT
CASSQGGGKLFF
>TRBV30|14|NA|NA|TRBJ2-7
TGTGCCTGGAGCCCGGGGATGGGAACCTACGAGCAGTACTTC
CAWSPGMGTYEQYF
>TRBV5-1|16|NA|TRBD1|TRBJ2-2
TGCGCCAGCACGGCGGGTATACAGGGGCACACCGGGGAGCTGTTTTTT
CASTAGIQGHTGELFF
>TRBV29-1|12|NA|NA|TRBJ1-2
TGCAGCGTTGCACTGCCCCACTATGGCTACACCTTC
CSVALPHYGYTF
>TRBV9|19|NA|TRBD2|TRBJ2-3
TGTGCCAGCAGCTTTTACCCTGGACGCGAGCGGGGAAACACAGATACGCAGTATTTT
CASSFYPGRERGNTDTQYF